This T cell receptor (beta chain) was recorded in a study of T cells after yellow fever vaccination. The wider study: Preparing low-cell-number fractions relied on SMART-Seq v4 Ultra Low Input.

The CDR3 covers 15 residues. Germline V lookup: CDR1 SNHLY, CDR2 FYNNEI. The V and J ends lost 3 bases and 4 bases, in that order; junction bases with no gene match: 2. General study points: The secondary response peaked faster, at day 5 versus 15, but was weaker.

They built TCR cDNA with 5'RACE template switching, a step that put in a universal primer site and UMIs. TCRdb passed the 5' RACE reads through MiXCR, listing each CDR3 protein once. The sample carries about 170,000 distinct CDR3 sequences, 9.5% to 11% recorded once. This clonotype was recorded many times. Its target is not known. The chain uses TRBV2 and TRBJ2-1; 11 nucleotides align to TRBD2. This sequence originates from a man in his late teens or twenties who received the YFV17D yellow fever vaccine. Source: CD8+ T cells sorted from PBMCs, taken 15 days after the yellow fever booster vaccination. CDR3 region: CASSETSGEYNEQFF. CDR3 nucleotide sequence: TGTGCCAGCAGTGAGACTAGCGGGGAATACAATGAGCAGTTCTTC.